The source of this T cell receptor beta chain is a study of CD8 T cells in Susac syndrome. The authors carried out high-throughput sequencing of TCR beta. They applied it to CD8+ and CD4+ T cells obtained from blood. Reverse transcription of roughly 0.5 to 1 ug RNA was carried out with random hexamers. The CDR3 of TCR beta was amplified by immunoSEQ multiplex PCR across 54 Vbeta and 13 Jbeta. MiXCR was run by TCRdb on the immunoSEQ multiplex PCR reads, yielding one entry per CDR3 protein. The table records around 70,000 distinct CDR3 sequences, about 94% of them present only once. The sequence came from a human donor with multiple sclerosis. The sequenced material came from CD8+ T cells from PBMCs.

The CDR3 nucleotides read TGTGCCAGCAGTTCAGGGGGTGGGAACACTGAAGCTTTCTTT. Translated: CASSSGGGNTEAFF. The genes are TRBV12-3 or TRBV12-4 and TRBJ1-1; the match to TRBD1 covers 7 bases. The V and J ends lost 4 bases and 1 base, in that order; junction bases with no gene match: 3. The CDR3 length is 14 residues.